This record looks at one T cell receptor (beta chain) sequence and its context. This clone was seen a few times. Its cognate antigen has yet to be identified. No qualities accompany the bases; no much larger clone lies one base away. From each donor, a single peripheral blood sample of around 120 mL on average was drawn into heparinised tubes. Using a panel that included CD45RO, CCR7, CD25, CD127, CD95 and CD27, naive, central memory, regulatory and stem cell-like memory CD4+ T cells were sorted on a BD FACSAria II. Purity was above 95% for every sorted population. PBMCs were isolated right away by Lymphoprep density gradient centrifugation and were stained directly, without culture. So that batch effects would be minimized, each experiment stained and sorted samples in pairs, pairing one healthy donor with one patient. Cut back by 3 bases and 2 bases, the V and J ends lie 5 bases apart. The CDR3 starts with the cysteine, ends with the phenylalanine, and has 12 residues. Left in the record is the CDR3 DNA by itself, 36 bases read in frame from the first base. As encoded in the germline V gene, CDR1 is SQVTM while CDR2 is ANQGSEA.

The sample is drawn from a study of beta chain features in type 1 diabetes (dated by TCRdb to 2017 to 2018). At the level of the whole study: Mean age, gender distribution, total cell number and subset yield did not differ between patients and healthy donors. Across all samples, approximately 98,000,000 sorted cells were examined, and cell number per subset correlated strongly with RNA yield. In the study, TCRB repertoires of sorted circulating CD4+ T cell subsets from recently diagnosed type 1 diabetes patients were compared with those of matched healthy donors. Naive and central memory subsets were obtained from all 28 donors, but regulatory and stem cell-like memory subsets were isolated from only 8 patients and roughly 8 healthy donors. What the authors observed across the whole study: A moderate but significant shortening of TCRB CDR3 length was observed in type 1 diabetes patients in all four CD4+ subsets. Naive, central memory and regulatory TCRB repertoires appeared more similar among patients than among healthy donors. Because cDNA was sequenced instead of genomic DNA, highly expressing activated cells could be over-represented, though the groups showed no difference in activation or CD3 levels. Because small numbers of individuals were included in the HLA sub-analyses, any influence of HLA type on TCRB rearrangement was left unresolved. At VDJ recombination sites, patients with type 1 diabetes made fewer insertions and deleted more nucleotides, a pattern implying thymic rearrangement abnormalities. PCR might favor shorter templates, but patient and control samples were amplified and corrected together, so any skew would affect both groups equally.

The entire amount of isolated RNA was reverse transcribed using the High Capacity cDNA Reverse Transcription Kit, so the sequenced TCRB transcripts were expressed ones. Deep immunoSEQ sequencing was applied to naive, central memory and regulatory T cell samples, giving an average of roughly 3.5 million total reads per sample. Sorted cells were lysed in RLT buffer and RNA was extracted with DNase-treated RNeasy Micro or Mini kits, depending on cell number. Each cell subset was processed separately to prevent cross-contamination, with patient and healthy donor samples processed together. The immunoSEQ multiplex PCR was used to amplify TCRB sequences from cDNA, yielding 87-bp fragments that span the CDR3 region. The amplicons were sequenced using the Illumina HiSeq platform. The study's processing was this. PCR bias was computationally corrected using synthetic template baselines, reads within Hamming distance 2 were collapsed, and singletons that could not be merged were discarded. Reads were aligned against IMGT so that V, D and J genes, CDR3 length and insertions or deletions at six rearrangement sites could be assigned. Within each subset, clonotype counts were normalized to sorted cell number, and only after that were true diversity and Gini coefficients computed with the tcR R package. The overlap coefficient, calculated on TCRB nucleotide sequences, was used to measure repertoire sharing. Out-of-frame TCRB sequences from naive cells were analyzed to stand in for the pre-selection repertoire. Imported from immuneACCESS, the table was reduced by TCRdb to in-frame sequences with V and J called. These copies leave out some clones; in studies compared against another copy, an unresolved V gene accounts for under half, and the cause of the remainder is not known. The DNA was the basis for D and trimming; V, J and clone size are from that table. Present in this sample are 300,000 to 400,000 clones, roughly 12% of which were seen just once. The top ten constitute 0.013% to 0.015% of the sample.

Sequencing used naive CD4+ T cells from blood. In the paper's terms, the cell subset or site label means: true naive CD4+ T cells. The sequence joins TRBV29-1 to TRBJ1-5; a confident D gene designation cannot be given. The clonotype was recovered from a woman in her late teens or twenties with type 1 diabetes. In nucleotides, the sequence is TGCAGCGTTGAGGAGGGCAATCAGCCCCAGCATTTT. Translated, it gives CSVEEGNQPQHF.